This T cell receptor (beta chain) stems from a study of metastatic and nonmetastatic thyroid tumors. Across the study: Repertoires from malignant and benign thyroid patients were compared across blood and tumor or nodule tissue.

Per the authors' pipeline: To classify distant metastasis in papillary thyroid cancer, a model was built from CDR3 differences across clinicopathological groups. TCRdb re-called the PCR reads with MiXCR. The V and J calls and clone size come from TCRdb's table, not from the authors' own analysis. Among 30,000 or so clones listed, 25% to 35% were seen once. Patients were all untreated before their thyroid surgery. Looked up from germline, CDR1 is DFQATT and CDR2 is SNEGSKA (reference sequence). Trimming removed 2 bases at V and 10 bases at J, with 25 bases between. This CDR3 contains 16 residues. The TCR was taken from a female donor with papillary thyroid cancer or a benign thyroid nodule (not recorded which). Some clones in this sample may be carry-over from other donors' samples. Sequenced material: blood. This chain joins TRBV20-1 and TRBJ2-3; no definite D call. In DNA form, the CDR3 reads TGCAGTGCTAGACCCGGACGATTAGGAAGCACAGCTTCGCAGTATTTT. Its translation is CSARPGRLGSTASQYF.